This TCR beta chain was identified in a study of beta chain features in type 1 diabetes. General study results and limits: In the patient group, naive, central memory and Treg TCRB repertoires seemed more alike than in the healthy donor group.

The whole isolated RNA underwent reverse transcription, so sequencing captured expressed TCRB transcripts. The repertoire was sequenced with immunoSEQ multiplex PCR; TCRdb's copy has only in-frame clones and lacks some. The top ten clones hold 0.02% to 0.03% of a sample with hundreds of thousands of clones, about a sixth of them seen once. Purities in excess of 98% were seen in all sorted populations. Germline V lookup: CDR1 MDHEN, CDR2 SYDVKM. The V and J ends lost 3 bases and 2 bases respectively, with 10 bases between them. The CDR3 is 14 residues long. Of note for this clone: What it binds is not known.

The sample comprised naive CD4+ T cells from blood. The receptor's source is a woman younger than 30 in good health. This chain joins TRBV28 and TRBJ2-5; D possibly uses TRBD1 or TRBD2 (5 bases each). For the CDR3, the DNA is TGTGCCAGCAGTTTTGCTGGGGGACAAGAGACCCAGTACTTC. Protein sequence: CASSFAGGQETQYF.